This T cell receptor (beta chain) originates from a study of blood T cells in healthy people across ages. General observations from the study: Expanded clonotype changes were possibly confounded by unknown donor CMV status.

CDR3 length: 14 residues. Germline V gene lookup returns CDR1 LGHDT and CDR2 YNNKEL (reference sequence). V dropped 1 base and J dropped 5 bases, with 10 bases sitting between them. Of note for this clonotype: The antigen is undetermined.

The second PCR ran about 6 to 11 cycles with a sample-barcoded 5' primer and J-beta primers. Using its own MiXCR run on the 5' RACE reads, TCRdb lists one record per CDR3 protein. This sample yields roughly 700,000 distinct CDR3 sequences, of which 20% to 25% are seen a single time; more than 7.5% belongs to the top ten. The same data also went into a second study, on T cells of mothers and their children.

The clonotype was recovered from a boy between 5 and 17 years old in good health. The specimen sequenced was blood. V gene TRBV3-1 combines with J gene TRBJ2-3, with D unresolved. DNA for the CDR3: TGTGCCAGCAGCCAAGTATTTGGGGTAGATACGCAGTATTTT. It codes for CASSQVFGVDTQYF.